This TCR beta chain was documented in a study of somatic mutations in cytotoxic T cells in rheumatoid arthritis. About the research overall: Patient blood (approximately 30 ml EDTA) was drawn right after diagnosis, before any treatment.

Study-level findings and limits: CD8+ T-cell clonality did not differ significantly between rheumatoid arthritis patients and age-matched healthy controls.

For this clone: Its antigen is not identified.

Produced via immunoSEQ multiplex PCR; TCRdb's table is partial and in-frame only. The sample lists roughly 4,500 clones, 72% occurring once. This CDR3 is built from 13 residues. The V segment lost 4 bases and the J segment 4 bases; nucleotides outside the gene matches: 3. CDR1 and CDR2 (germline): MNHEY, SMNVEV (reference sequence). This sequence was found in an adult with rheumatoid arthritis. The sample comprised CD8+ T cells sorted from blood. This chain uses TRBV27 with TRBJ2-7; 8 positions match TRBD1. This CDR3 is CASSSGTGYEQYF. The CDR3 DNA reads as TGTGCCAGCAGTTCTGGGACAGGATACGAGCAGTACTTC.